Below are 32 T cell receptor beta chains sequenced from a single sample in a study of blood T cell repertoires in COVID-19. Libraries were prepared by immunoSEQ multiplex PCR; TCRdb keeps only in-frame clonotypes and omits some of them. In the table there are roughly 150,000 clones, roughly 80% of which are singletons. Sample: PBMCs or T cells enriched from blood (not recorded which). These receptors originate from a middle-aged woman with acute COVID-19.

The chain employs TRBV3-1 (or the pseudogene TRBV3-2) and TRBJ1-2; perhaps TRBD1 as D (5 bases). Germline V gene lookup returns CDR1 LGHDT and CDR2 YNNKEL (reference sequence). Trimming took off 2 bases at V and 6 bases at J, with 19 bases between the two ends. The CDR3 runs to 16 residues. The CDR3 DNA reads TGTGCCAGCAGCCAACACTGGACCCAGGGTTCGGATGGCTACACCTTC. It translates to CASSQHWTQGSDGYTF.

This clone is a singleton in its sample. The CDR3 here is CASSLRQGIATEAFF. The CDR3 DNA follows: TGTGCCAGCAGTTTAAGACAGGGGATTGCCACTGAAGCTTTCTTT. This rearrangement joins TRBV28 to TRBJ1-1, with 8 bases fitting TRBD1. In germline, CDR1 is MDHEN, CDR2 SYDVKM. The V and J ends lost 2 bases and 4 bases, in that order; junction bases with no gene match: 6. The CDR3 is made up of 15 amino acids.

As DNA, the CDR3 is TGTGCCAGTAGTGCCTCCGGACAGACCTACACTGAAGCTTTCTTT. Translating it yields CASSASGQTYTEAFF. The rearrangement uses TRBV19 and TRBJ1-1; possibly TRBD1 for D (6 bases). V lost 5 bases, J lost 3 bases, and 16 bases lay in between. CDR1 and CDR2 from the germline V gene are LNHDA and SQIVND (reference sequence). This CDR3 comprises 15 residues.

The V gene is TRBV6-5, the J gene TRBJ1-1; no reliable D call. The CDR3 spans 13 residues. CDR1 MNHEY and CDR2 SVGAGI come from the germline V gene. Trimming took off 6 bases at V and 3 bases at J, with 11 bases between the two ends. The CDR3 reads CASSRTAYTEAFF. In DNA form, the CDR3 reads TGTGCCAGCAGCCGTACAGCCTACACTGAAGCTTTCTTT.

J is TRBJ2-2 and V is TRBV7-9, with 9 bases matching TRBD2. Trimming at V came to 7 bases and at J to 3 bases, leaving 0 bases not matched to a gene. Germline assignment: CDR1 SEHNR and CDR2 FQNEAQ (reference sequence). This CDR3 contains 13 residues. CDR3 loop: CASIAGDTGELFF. In nucleotides, the CDR3 is TGTGCCAGCATAGCGGGAGACACCGGGGAGCTGTTTTTT.

This clone has only one observation. The chain joins TRBV11-2 to TRBJ2-2, with 10 bases lining up with TRBD1. After removal of 3 bases from V and 7 bases from J, the junction contained 5 bases not matched to a gene. Germline CDR1 SGHAT, CDR2 FQNNGV. The CDR3 totals 15 residues. The CDR3 here is CASSFRDRGVGELFF. DNA for the CDR3: TGTGCCAGCAGCTTCCGGGACAGGGGCGTCGGGGAGCTGTTTTTT.

The gene calls are TRBV9 and TRBJ2-3; D remains unclear. CDR1 is SGDLS, CDR2 YYNGEE, per germline. This CDR3 comprises 17 residues. The V end was cut by 0 bases, the J end by 3 bases, with 17 bases between. CDR3 DNA sequence: TGTGCCAGCAGCGTAGCCGCAGGTTCGCACGGTACAGATACGCAGTATTTT. This sequence encodes CASSVAAGSHGTDTQYF.

This clone has at least ten counts. This chain links TRBV11-2 with TRBJ2-1; TRBD2 matches at 13 bases. This CDR3 region has 16 residues. Germline assignment: CDR1 SGHAT and CDR2 FQNNGV. V was pared by 4 bases and J by 9 bases, with 9 bases of the junction left unmatched. CDR3 sequence (DNA): TGTGCCAGCAGCTCTTCGACTAGCGGGAGGCGAATTGAGCAGTTCTTC. Translated: CASSSSTSGRRIEQFF.

The rearrangement links TRBV10-3 to TRBJ2-5; 8 bases align to TRBD1. This CDR3 region has 17 residues. The junction had 15 bases not matched to a gene; V was cut back by 4 bases and J by 5 bases. Germline V gene sequence: CDR1 ENHRY, CDR2 SYGVKD. In DNA, the CDR3 is TGTGCCATCAGTGGGGACAGGCGGTCCGTAGATTTTGAGACCCAGTACTTC. This codes for CAISGDRRSVDFETQYF.

The gene calls are TRBV7-2 and TRBJ2-7; possible D gene TRBD2, 5 bases. This CDR3 is 15 amino acids long. V was shortened by 2 bases and J by 5 bases, with 16 bases between the two germline ends. CDR1 and CDR2 (germline): SGHTA, FQGNSA. CDR3 protein: CASSLPERGHNEQYF. The CDR3 nucleotides are TGTGCCAGCAGCTTACCAGAACGAGGGCATAACGAGCAGTACTTC.

V usage is TRBV10-2 and J usage is TRBJ2-2; 10 bases line up with TRBD2. Germline lookup yields CDR1 WSHSY and CDR2 SAAADI. With 6 bases clipped from V and 4 bases from J, the junction kept 2 bases outside the gene matches. The CDR3 consists of 14 residues. CDR3 loop: CASSGLAATGELFF. The CDR3 region has the DNA TGCGCCAGCAGCGGACTAGCGGCCACCGGGGAGCTGTTTTTT.

The rearrangement links TRBV5-1 to TRBJ1-2; D is unresolved. The CDR3 length is 13 residues. Germline CDR1 reads SGHRS; CDR2 reads YFSETQ. Trimming shortened V by 4 bases and J by 5 bases, and 12 bases separated the two germline ends. CDR3 loop: CASSGGSLYGYTF. The CDR3 DNA reads TGCGCCAGCAGCGGCGGGTCCCTATATGGCTACACCTTC. Drawing the rest from reference TRBV5-1 and TRBJ1-2, the complete variable domain is KAGVTQTPRYLIKTRGQQVTLSCSPISGHRSVSWYQQTPGQGLQFLFEYFSETQRNKGNFPGRFSGRQFSNSRSEMNVSTLELGDSALYLCASSGGSLYGYTFGSGTRLTVV.

The rearrangement links TRBV30 to TRBJ2-5; 7 bases align to TRBD1. Germline lookup yields CDR1 GTSNPN and CDR2 SVGIG (reference sequence). This CDR3 has 12 amino acids. Trimming removed 6 bases from V and 5 bases from J; junction bases left unmatched: 6. This chain's CDR3 is CACEGAGETQYF. Here the CDR3 DNA reads TGTGCCTGTGAGGGGGCCGGTGAGACCCAGTACTTC.

The gene calls are TRBV6-5 and TRBJ2-4; D might be TRBD2 (6 bases). CDR1 and CDR2 (germline): MNHEY, SVGAGI. V was clipped by 4 bases and J by 8 bases, with 6 bases between them. This CDR3 comprises 11 residues. The CDR3 DNA reads as TGTGCCAGCAGTTGGGGGGACATTCAGTACTTC. It yields the protein CASSWGDIQYF.

The gene calls are TRBV14 and TRBJ2-3; 9 positions match TRBD2. Germline assignment: CDR1 SGHDN and CDR2 FVKESK. This CDR3 spans 17 amino acids. Trimming removed 4 bases from V and 2 bases from J; junction bases left unmatched: 10. CDR3 sequence reads: CASSPREGGIYTDTQYF. The CDR3 DNA follows: TGTGCCAGCAGCCCGCGGGAGGGAGGTATTTACACAGATACGCAGTATTTT.

This rearrangement joins TRBV30 to TRBJ2-2; tentative D call: TRBD2 (6 bases). The V gene's germline CDR1 is GTSNPN and CDR2 SVGIG (reference sequence). CDR3 length: 13 residues. Trimming stripped 7 bases from V and 7 bases from J, with 16 bases between. In DNA, the CDR3 is TGTGCCTCCCCGCGGGACGCTGGCGGGGAGCTGTTTTTT. Its translation: CASPRDAGGELFF.

This sequence joins TRBV10-3 and TRBJ1-6; no definite D call. With 0 bases removed from V and 7 bases from J, the gap between germline ends came to 10 bases. The germline V gene has CDR1 ENHRY and CDR2 SYGVKD. The CDR3 runs 15 residues. The DNA of the CDR3 is TGTGCCATCAGTGAGTCGGCGGCTGGGAATTCACCCCTCCACTTT. Translation gives CAISESAAGNSPLHF.

The chain carries TRBV28 and TRBJ2-7, with D possibly matching TRBD2 (6 bases). With 4 bases removed from V and 4 bases from J, the gap between germline ends came to 17 bases. Germline loops: CDR1 MDHEN, CDR2 SYDVKM. CDR3 length equals 15 residues. CDR3 residues: CASSSPGGPLYEQYV. The DNA of the CDR3 is TGTGCCAGCAGTTCACCAGGAGGGCCGCTGTACGAGCAGTACGTC.

This clone was seen just once. J is TRBJ2-1 and V is TRBV18; D gene uncertain. Germline V gives CDR1 KGHSH, CDR2 LQKENI. The CDR3 loop spans 16 amino acids. V gave up 3 bases and J gave up 8 bases, with 20 bases separating them. The CDR3: CASSPEEFEIRYEQFF. CDR3 nucleotides: TGTGCCAGCTCACCTGAGGAGTTTGAGATCCGATATGAGCAGTTCTTC.

The chain is built from TRBV27 and TRBJ2-3; TRBD2 aligns across 7 bases. V trimming: 4 bases; J trimming: 0 bases; junction bases outside the gene matches: 7. Germline values: CDR1 MNHEY, CDR2 SMNVEV (reference sequence). This CDR3 contains 16 residues. CDR3 coding DNA: TGTGCCAGCAGTTCCATTAGCGGGCTGAGCACAGATACGCAGTATTTT. It encodes CASSSISGLSTDTQYF.

This rearrangement joins TRBV18 to TRBJ2-5; 11 bases align to TRBD2. With 3 bases clipped from V and 4 bases from J, the junction kept 4 bases outside the gene matches. CDR1 KGHSH and CDR2 LQKENI come from the germline V gene. This CDR3 has 15 amino acids. CDR3 nucleotide sequence: TGTGCCAGCTCACCCATAGCGGGAGGGAGAGAGACCCAGTACTTC. Translated: CASSPIAGGRETQYF.

The genes are TRBV6-5 and TRBJ2-2, with D possibly matching TRBD1 (6 bases). The CDR3 runs 15 residues. The germline V and J ends were trimmed by 8 bases and 6 bases, with 19 bases remaining between them. Per the germline V gene, CDR1 is MNHEY and CDR2 is SVGAGI. CDR3 amino acids: CASRNRAATPGELFF. Here the CDR3 DNA reads TGTGCCAGCCGTAACAGGGCGGCAACACCCGGGGAGCTGTTTTTT.

The chain links TRBV12-3 or TRBV12-4 to TRBJ2-1, with TRBD2 as a possible D gene (6 bases). The CDR3 is 12 amino acids. V was trimmed by 2 bases and J by 9 bases, leaving 8 bases between them. CDR3 sequence: CASSLWEAEQFF. The CDR3 nucleotides read TGTGCCAGCAGTTTATGGGAGGCTGAGCAGTTCTTC.

This clone has just one count. This chain joins TRBV9 and TRBJ1-2, with D possibly TRBD1 on 5 matching bases. The CDR3 runs to 16 residues. CDR1 and CDR2 (germline): SGDLS, YYNGEE. V was trimmed by 1 base and J by 8 bases, leaving 21 bases between them. The CDR3 DNA is TGTGCCAGCAGCGTAAGTTGGAACGGGGGATCGAGAGGCTACACCTTC. This sequence encodes CASSVSWNGGSRGYTF.

This chain uses TRBV4-1 with TRBJ1-1; possible D gene TRBD1, 6 bases. V lost 3 bases, J lost 2 bases, and 13 bases lay in between. This CDR3 comprises 15 residues. Germline CDR1 reads MGHRA; CDR2 reads YSYEKL. The CDR3 nucleotides read TGCGCCAGCAGCCAGCCCGGACAGACCAACACTGAAGCTTTCTTT. It codes for CASSQPGQTNTEAFF.

DNA of the CDR3: TGTGCCAGCACGGGTGGGTTTGACTATGGCTACACCTTC. Its translation: CASTGGFDYGYTF. The chain couples TRBV12-3 or TRBV12-4 to TRBJ1-2, with unresolved D. V lost 7 bases and J lost 3, with 12 bases in between. CDR3 size: 13 residues.

The chain combines TRBV6-5 with TRBJ1-1, with D possibly matching TRBD1 (5 bases). The V gene's germline CDR1 is MNHEY and CDR2 SVGAGI. The CDR3 consists of 15 residues. Trimming removed 0 bases from V and 0 bases from J, with 8 bases in between. CDR3 in DNA: TGTGCCAGCAGTTACTCGGGGGGTATGAACACTGAAGCTTTCTTT. Translation: CASSYSGGMNTEAFF.

The CDR3 is CASSYSPAGSSYEQYF. CDR3 sequence (DNA): TGTGCCAGCAGTTACTCACCAGCGGGTAGCTCCTACGAGCAGTACTTC. The V call is TRBV6-5, the J call TRBJ2-7, with D perhaps TRBD2 (6 bases). V shed 0 bases and J shed 0 bases, with 12 bases lying between them. The length of the CDR3 is 16 residues. The germline gives CDR1 MNHEY, CDR2 SVGAGI.

The chain is built from TRBV19 and TRBJ1-5; D gene unclear. The germline CDR1 and CDR2 sequences are LNHDA and SQIVND (reference sequence). V lost 8 bases to trimming and J lost 7 bases, with 18 bases between them. The CDR3 is 14 residues long. Written as DNA, the CDR3 is TGTGCCAGTCGCCCATGGAGGGTAGGCCAGCCCCAGCATTTT. Translation gives CASRPWRVGQPQHF.

The rearrangement joins TRBV19 to TRBJ2-2; D ambiguous. V was pared by 4 bases and J by 2 bases, with 8 bases between. Germline CDR1 reads LNHDA; CDR2 reads SQIVND (reference sequence). CDR3 length equals 14 residues. The CDR3 is CASSSYGNTGELFF. The CDR3 coding sequence is TGTGCCAGTAGTAGTTACGGTAACACCGGGGAGCTGTTTTTT.

The rearrangement links TRBV7-9 to TRBJ1-3, with 8 bases matching TRBD1. This CDR3 spans 16 amino acids. The V gene end was trimmed by 0 bases and the J gene end by 2 bases; junction bases not matched to a gene: 3. CDR1 is SEHNR and CDR2 is FQNEAQ in the germline V gene (reference sequence). The CDR3 loop reads CASSLARTGTGNTIYF. CDR3 nucleotides: TGTGCCAGCAGCTTAGCTAGGACAGGGACTGGAAACACCATATATTTT.

V gene TRBV20-1 combines with J gene TRBJ1-2, with TRBD1 identical over 9 bases. CDR1 and CDR2 (germline): DFQATT, SNEGSKA (reference sequence). This CDR3 has 14 amino acids. With V trimmed by 3 bases and J by 7 bases, 9 bases remained unmatched. The CDR3 here is CSASPGQGGGGYTF. CDR3 in DNA: TGCAGTGCTAGTCCGGGACAGGGTGGTGGTGGCTACACCTTC.